The clone carrying this TCR beta chain was counted ten times or more. The antigen remains undetermined. The data stem from a study of early T cells in non-severe SARS-CoV-2 infection. Whole-study context: The input, bulk RNA from unsorted whole blood, was sequenced, and chains were unpaired.

Trimming took off 1 base at V and 6 bases at J, with 19 bases between the two ends. CDR1 and CDR2 from the germline V gene are SGHRS and YFSETQ. This CDR3 contains 16 residues. Findings and caveats of the study: Comparison of clonotypes with VDJdb favored anti-spike CD8 responses while missing private and CD4 specificities.

Individual cDNA molecules were tagged with unique molecular identifiers, the study reported. MiXCR, run by TCRdb on the 5' RACE reads, gives a single entry per CDR3 protein. The repertoire includes under 90,000 distinct CDR3 sequences, about 13% of them detected once, and nearly 6% sits in the top ten. This TCR was sampled from an adult who was a healthcare worker with PCR-confirmed SARS-CoV-2 infection or an uninfected control (not recorded which). The source material was whole blood. The gene calls are TRBV5-1 and TRBJ1-1; no firm D call. In DNA form, the CDR3 reads TGCGCCAGCAGCTTGCCCGACGGTGGCAGGATCGCTGAAGCTTTCTTT. This codes for CASSLPDGGRIAEAFF. Together with reference TRBV5-1 and TRBJ1-1, the CDR3 gives the full variable domain: KAGVTQTPRYLIKTRGQQVTLSCSPISGHRSVSWYQQTPGQGLQFLFEYFSETQRNKGNFPGRFSGRQFSNSRSEMNVSTLELGDSALYLCASSLPDGGRIAEAFFGQGTRLTVV.